Listed below are T cell receptor beta chains from one sample, sequenced in a study of cytomegalovirus exposure and HLA in healthy donors. The assay was immunoSEQ multiplex PCR, and TCRdb's table has in-frame clones only and misses some. The table lists 110,000 to 150,000 clones, around four fifths of them singletons, with roughly 10% in the top ten. The sequenced material came from PBMCs. The receptors were gathered from a woman aged 55-69 years in good health and CMV-seropositive. CDR3s include the opening cysteine and the closing phenylalanine or tryptophan. D genes are given only for firm matches.

d_call: .
v_call: TRBV19
j_call: TRBJ2-3
cdr3_aa: CASMGLDGDTQYF

d_call: .
v_call: TRBV27
j_call: TRBJ2-7
cdr3_aa: CASSLTFSSYEQYF

d_call: TRBD1
v_call: TRBV19
j_call: TRBJ2-2
cdr3_aa: CASKGQVVGELFF

d_call: .
v_call: TRBV7-9
j_call: TRBJ1-4
cdr3_aa: CASSLLSANEKLFF

d_call: .
v_call: TRBV7-3
j_call: TRBJ2-5
cdr3_aa: CASSVAGQFQETQYF

d_call: .
v_call: TRBV18
j_call: TRBJ2-7
cdr3_aa: CASSPAAGRSYEQYF

d_call: .
v_call: TRBV7-9
j_call: TRBJ2-1
cdr3_aa: CASSPKTGSYNEQFF

d_call: .
v_call: TRBV30
j_call: .
cdr3_aa: CAWSGSSEQYF

d_call: .
v_call: TRBV5-6
j_call: TRBJ2-7
cdr3_aa: CASSYSRGEQYF

d_call: .
v_call: TRBV5-4
j_call: TRBJ1-4
cdr3_aa: CASRGTDEKLFF

d_call: TRBD1
v_call: TRBV4-3
j_call: TRBJ2-1
cdr3_aa: CASSPGRTGTDEQFF